This is a list of T cell receptor beta chains from one sample in a study of blood T cell repertoires in COVID-19. Profiling relied on immunoSEQ multiplex PCR, and the TCRdb table lists in-frame clones only, not all of them. This table has hundreds of thousands of clones, roughly nine tenths appearing once. The sample comprised peripheral blood. The origin of the receptors is a woman between 50 and 59 years old with COVID-19, enrolled during active disease. Both conserved end residues are part of each CDR3. The D gene is left open where the match is weak. For some rows the clone size is stated as once, few or many, or as a class when expanded; others skip it.

d_call	v_call	j_call	clone_size	cdr3_nt	cdr3_aa
TRBD1	TRBV9	TRBJ1-3	.	TGTGCCAGCAGCGCTTATACCGGGACAGGCAACACCATATATTTT	CASSAYTGTGNTIYF
.	TRBV2	TRBJ2-1	.	TGTGCCAGCAGTGCGAACAACAATGAGCAGTTCTTC	CASSANNNEQFF
.	TRBV30	TRBJ1-1	.	TGTGCCTGGAGTTCCAGGGGGAACACTGAAGCTTTCTTT	CAWSSRGNTEAFF
TRBD2	TRBV5-8	TRBJ2-7	.	TGTGCCAGCAGACTAGCGGGGGGAACCTACGAGCAGTACTTC	CASRLAGGTYEQYF
TRBD2	TRBV5-1	TRBJ2-1	.	TGCGCCAGCAGCTCTAGCGGCGGGGATGAGCAGTTCTTC	CASSSSGGDEQFF
.	TRBV7-6	TRBJ1-5	.	TGTGCCAGCAGCTTAGCGACTGGCCAGTCGAATCAGCCCCAGCATTTT	CASSLATGQSNQPQHF
.	TRBV30	TRBJ1-6	few	TGTGCCTGGAGCCGCGGGGGGCGTGATTCACCCCTCCACTTT	CAWSRGGRDSPLHF
TRBD1	TRBV4-1	TRBJ1-1	.	TGCGCCAGCAGCCCTACAGGGGGGACTGAAGCTTTCTTT	CASSPTGGTEAFF
.	TRBV18	TRBJ2-7	.	TGTGCCAGCTCACAAGACGAACCGGGGTACTACGAGCAGTACTTC	CASSQDEPGYYEQYF
TRBD1	TRBV7-2	TRBJ1-2	.	TGTGCCAGCAGCCGGACCGGGACAGTGCCTCCTCTCTATGGCTACACCTTC	CASSRTGTVPPLYGYTF
TRBD2	TRBV7-9	TRBJ2-7	.	TGTGCCAGCAGCTTAGAGGCGGGGGGGCCCTACGAGCAGTACTTC	CASSLEAGGPYEQYF
TRBD2	TRBV4-1	TRBJ2-2	.	TGCGCCAGCAGCCTCCACCCCCTAGCGGGGGGAACGAACACCGGGGAGCTGTTTTTT	CASSLHPLAGGTNTGELFF
.	TRBV19	TRBJ1-5	.	TGTGCCAGTAGTATGTGGGGGCACGGGCAGCCCCAGCATTTT	CASSMWGHGQPQHF
.	TRBV5-1	TRBJ2-1	once	TGCGCCAGCTCGTACGCGGGTTACAATGAGCAGTTCTTC	CASSYAGYNEQFF
.	TRBV6-5	TRBJ2-7	.	TGTGCCGGAAGGAGCTCCTACGAGCAGTACTTC	CAGRSSYEQYF
.	TRBV27	TRBJ1-6	few	TGTGCCAGCAGTTTGGGGACGCGGGGACGGAGGAATTCACCCCTCCACTTT	CASSLGTRGRRNSPLHF
TRBD2	TRBV6-1	TRBJ2-5	few	TGTGCCAGCAGTGACCTTAGCGGGGTGGTAGAGACCCAGTACTTC	CASSDLSGVVETQYF
TRBD1	TRBV6-5	TRBJ1-2	.	TGTGCCAGCAGGGGACAGGGGTATGGCTACACCTTC	CASRGQGYGYTF
.	TRBV6-5	TRBJ1-4	.	TGTGCCAGCATTTCTTTGTCTGTAACTAATGAAAAACTGTTTTTT	CASISLSVTNEKLFF
TRBD1	TRBV2	TRBJ2-3	.	TGTGCCAGCAGTGGGACAGGGGGAGCAGATACGCAGTATTTT	CASSGTGGADTQYF
.	TRBV29-1	TRBJ1-1	few	TGCAGCGTGGCGGCGTTTGGAGGGATCACTGAAGCTTTCTTT	CSVAAFGGITEAFF
.	TRBV3-1/TRBV3-2	TRBJ1-6	.	TGTGCCAGCAGCCCCCGGGGAGAATTATATTCACCCCTCCACTTT	CASSPRGELYSPLHF
TRBD1	TRBV28	TRBJ1-6	.	TGTGCCAGCAGTTTGGGGGACAGGGGTAATTCACCCCTCCACTTT	CASSLGDRGNSPLHF
.	TRBV5-1	TRBJ1-2	.	TGCGCCAGCAGCTTAATGTTAGAGCGAGGCTACACCTTC	CASSLMLERGYTF
TRBD1	TRBV10-1	TRBJ1-1	.	TGCGCCAGCAGAGCAGGGGGGATGAACACTGAAGCTTTCTTT	CASRAGGMNTEAFF
.	TRBV5-1	TRBJ1-3	.	TGCGCCAGCAGCTTGGGGGCCCCGGGACTTGGAAACACCATATATTTT	CASSLGAPGLGNTIYF
TRBD1	TRBV7-2	TRBJ2-1	.	TGTGCCAGCAGCATGGACAGGATCGACAATGAGCAGTTCTTC	CASSMDRIDNEQFF